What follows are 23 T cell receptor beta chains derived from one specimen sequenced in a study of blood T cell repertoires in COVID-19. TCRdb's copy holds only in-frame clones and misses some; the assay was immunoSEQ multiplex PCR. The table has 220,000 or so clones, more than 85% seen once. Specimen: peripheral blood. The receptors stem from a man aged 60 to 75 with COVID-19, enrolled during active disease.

The CDR3 coding sequence is TGTGCCAGCAGCTTAAGCAGGGCCCTTAGCACTGAAGCTTTCTTT. Its translation is CASSLSRALSTEAFF. The gene calls are TRBV7-9 and TRBJ1-1; a possible D gene is TRBD1 (5 bases). CDR1 is SEHNR, CDR2 FQNEAQ, per germline (reference sequence). Deletions cut 2 bases from V and 4 bases from J, with 14 bases between. This CDR3 is 15 amino acids long.

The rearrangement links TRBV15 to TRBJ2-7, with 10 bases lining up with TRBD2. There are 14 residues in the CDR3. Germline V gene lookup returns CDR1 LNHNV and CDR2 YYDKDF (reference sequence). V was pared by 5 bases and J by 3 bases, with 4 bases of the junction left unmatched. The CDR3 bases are TGTGCCACCAGCTATAGCGGGGGGATCTACGAGCAGTACTTC. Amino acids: CATSYSGGIYEQYF.

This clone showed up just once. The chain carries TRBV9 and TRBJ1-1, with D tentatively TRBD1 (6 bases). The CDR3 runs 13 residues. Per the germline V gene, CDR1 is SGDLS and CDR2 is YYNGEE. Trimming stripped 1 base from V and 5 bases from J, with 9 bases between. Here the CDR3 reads CASSVTGQTEAFF. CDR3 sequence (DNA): TGTGCCAGCAGCGTAACAGGGCAGACTGAAGCTTTCTTT.

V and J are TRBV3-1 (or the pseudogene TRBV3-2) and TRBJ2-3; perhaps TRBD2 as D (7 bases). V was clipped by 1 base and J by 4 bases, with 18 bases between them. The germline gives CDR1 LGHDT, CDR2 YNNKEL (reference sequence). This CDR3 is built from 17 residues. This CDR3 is CASSQGPWAGASDTQYF. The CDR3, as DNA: TGTGCCAGCAGCCAAGGGCCGTGGGCGGGGGCATCAGATACGCAGTATTTT.

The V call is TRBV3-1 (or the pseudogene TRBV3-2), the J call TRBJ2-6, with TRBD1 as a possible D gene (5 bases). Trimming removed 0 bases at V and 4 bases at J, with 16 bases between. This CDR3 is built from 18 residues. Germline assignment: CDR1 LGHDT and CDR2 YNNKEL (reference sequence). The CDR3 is CASSQDPGLLEGANVLTF. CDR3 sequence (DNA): TGTGCCAGCAGCCAAGATCCAGGGCTACTTGAAGGGGCCAACGTCCTGACTTTC.

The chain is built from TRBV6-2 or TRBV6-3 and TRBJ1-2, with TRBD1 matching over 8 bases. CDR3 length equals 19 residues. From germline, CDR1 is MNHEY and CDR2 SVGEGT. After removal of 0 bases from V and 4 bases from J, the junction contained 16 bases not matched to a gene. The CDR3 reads CASSYSDGQGADKGYGYTF. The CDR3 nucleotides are TGTGCCAGCAGTTACTCAGATGGGCAGGGGGCGGACAAAGGCTATGGCTACACCTTC.

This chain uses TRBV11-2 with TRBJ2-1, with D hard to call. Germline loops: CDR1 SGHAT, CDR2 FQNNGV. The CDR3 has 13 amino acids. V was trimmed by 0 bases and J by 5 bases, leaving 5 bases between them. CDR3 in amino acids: CASSLDRDNEQFF. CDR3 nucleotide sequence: TGTGCCAGCAGCTTAGATCGGGACAATGAGCAGTTCTTC.

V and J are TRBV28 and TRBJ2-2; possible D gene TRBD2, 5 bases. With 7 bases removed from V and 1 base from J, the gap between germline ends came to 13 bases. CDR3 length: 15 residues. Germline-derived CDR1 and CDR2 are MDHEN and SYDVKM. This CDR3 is CASTRQGLNTGELFF. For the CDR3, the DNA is TGTGCCAGCACCCGCCAAGGACTGAACACCGGGGAGCTGTTTTTT.

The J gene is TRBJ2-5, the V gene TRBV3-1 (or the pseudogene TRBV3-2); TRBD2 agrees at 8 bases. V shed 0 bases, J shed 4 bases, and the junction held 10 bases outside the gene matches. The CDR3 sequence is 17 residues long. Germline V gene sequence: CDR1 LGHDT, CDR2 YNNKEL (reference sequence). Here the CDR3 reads CASSQDLVAGSPETQYF. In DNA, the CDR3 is TGTGCCAGCAGCCAAGATTTGGTAGCGGGAAGTCCAGAGACCCAGTACTTC.

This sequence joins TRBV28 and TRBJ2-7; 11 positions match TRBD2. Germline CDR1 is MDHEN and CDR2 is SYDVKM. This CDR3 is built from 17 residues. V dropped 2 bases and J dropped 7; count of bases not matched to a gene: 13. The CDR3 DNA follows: TGTGCCAGCAGTTTAGGGCTAGCGGGAGGTTTTTTGGGAGAGCAGTACTTC. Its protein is CASSLGLAGGFLGEQYF. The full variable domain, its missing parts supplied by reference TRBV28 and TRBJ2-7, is DVKVTQSSRYLVKRTGEKVFLECVQDMDHENMFWYRQDPGLGLRLIYFSYDVKMKEKGDIPEGYSVSREKKERFSLILESASTNQTSMYLCASSLGLAGGFLGEQYFGPGTRLTVT.

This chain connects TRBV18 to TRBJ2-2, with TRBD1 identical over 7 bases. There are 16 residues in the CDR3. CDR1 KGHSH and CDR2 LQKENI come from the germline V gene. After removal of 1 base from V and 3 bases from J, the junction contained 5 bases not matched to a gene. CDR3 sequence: CASSPRGTADTGELFF. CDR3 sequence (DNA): TGTGCCAGCTCACCACGAGGGACAGCGGACACCGGGGAGCTGTTTTTT.

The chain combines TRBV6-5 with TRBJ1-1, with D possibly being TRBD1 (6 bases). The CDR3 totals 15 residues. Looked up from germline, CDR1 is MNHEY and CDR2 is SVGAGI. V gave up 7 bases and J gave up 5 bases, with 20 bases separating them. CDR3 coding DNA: TGTGCCAGCAATCGGGGGGCGGCGAGGGGTACTGAAGCTTTCTTT. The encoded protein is CASNRGAARGTEAFF.

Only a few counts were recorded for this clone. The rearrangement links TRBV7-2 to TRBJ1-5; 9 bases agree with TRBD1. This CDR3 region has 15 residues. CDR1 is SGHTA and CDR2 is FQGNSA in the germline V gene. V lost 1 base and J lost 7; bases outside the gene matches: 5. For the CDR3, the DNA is TGTGCCAGCAGCTTAGGATCACAGGGGGCACAGCCCCAGCATTTT. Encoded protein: CASSLGSQGAQPQHF.

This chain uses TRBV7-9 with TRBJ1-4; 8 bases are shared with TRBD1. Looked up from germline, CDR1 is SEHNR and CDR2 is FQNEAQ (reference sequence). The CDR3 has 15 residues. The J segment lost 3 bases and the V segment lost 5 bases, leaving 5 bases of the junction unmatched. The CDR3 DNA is TGTGCCAGCAGCACCCAGGGGGCATCTAATGAAAAACTGTTTTTT. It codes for CASSTQGASNEKLFF.

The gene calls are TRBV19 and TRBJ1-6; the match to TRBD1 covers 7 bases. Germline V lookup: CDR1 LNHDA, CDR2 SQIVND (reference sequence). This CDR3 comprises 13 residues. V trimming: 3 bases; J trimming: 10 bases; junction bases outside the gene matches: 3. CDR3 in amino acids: CASSMRGGSPLHF. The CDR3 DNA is TGTGCCAGTAGTATGAGAGGGGGCTCACCCCTCCACTTT.

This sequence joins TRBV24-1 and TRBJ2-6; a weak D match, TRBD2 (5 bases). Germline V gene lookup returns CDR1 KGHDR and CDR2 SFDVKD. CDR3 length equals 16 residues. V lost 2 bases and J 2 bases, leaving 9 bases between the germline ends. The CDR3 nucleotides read TGTGCCACCAGTGATTCCGGGGTACCTGGGGCCAACGTCCTGACTTTC. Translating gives CATSDSGVPGANVLTF.

CDR3 in DNA: TGTGCCAGCAGCTTAACGTCGGGGGGAAGTGGGGCCAACGTCCTGACTTTC. Protein: CASSLTSGGSGANVLTF. V gene TRBV7-9 combines with J gene TRBJ2-6, with 7 bases lining up with TRBD2. Trimming at V came to 2 bases and at J to 3 bases, leaving 7 bases not matched to a gene. Germline CDR1 is SEHNR and CDR2 is FQNEAQ (reference sequence). The CDR3 spans 17 residues.

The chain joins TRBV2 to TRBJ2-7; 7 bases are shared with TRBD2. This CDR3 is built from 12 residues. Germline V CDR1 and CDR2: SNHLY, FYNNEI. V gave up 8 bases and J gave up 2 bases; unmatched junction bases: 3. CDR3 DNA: TGTGCCAGCGGGGGGGGACCCTACGAGCAGTACTTC. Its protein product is CASGGGPYEQYF.

The CDR3 sequence is CAWSVQGHSPLHF. In nucleotides, the CDR3 is TGTGCCTGGAGTGTACAGGGGCATTCACCCCTCCACTTT. This chain connects TRBV30 to TRBJ1-6, with TRBD1 identical over 7 bases. The CDR3 sequence is 13 residues long. The trim removed 0 bases at V and 8 bases at J, leaving 1 base unmatched. Germline CDR1 GTSNPN, CDR2 SVGIG (reference sequence).

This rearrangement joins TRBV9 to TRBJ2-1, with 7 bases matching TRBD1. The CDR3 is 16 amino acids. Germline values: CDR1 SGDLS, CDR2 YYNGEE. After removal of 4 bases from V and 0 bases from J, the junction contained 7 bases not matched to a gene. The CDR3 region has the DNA TGTGCCAGCAGCCTACAGACAGGGCTCTCCTACAATGAGCAGTTCTTC. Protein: CASSLQTGLSYNEQFF.

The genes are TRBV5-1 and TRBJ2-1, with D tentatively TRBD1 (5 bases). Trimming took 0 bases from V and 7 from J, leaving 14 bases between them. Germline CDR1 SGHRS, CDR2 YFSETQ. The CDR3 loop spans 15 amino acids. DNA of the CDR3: TGCGCCAGCAGCTTGGAGGGCAGGGTGTGGAATGAGCAGTTCTTC. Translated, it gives CASSLEGRVWNEQFF.

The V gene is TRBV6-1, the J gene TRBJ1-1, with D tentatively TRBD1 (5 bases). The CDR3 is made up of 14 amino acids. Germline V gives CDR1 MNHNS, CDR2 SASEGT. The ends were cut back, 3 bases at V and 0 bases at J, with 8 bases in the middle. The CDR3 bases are TGTGCCAGCAGTGAGTCAGGGCTGAACACTGAAGCTTTCTTT. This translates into CASSESGLNTEAFF.

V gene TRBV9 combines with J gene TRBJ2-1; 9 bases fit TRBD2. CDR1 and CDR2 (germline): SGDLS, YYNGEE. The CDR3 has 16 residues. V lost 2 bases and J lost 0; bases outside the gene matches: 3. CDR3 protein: CASSVGGGASYNEQFF. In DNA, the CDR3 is TGTGCCAGCAGCGTGGGCGGGGGGGCCTCCTACAATGAGCAGTTCTTC.